This is a list of T cell receptor beta chains from one sample in a study of CD8+ T cells in alopecia areata. The assay was immunoSEQ multiplex PCR, and TCRdb's table has in-frame clones only and misses some. The top ten hold 1.7% of the sample, which has around 200,000 clones, 63% seen once. Specimen: CD4+ T cells sorted from blood, collected at week 0. All receptors come from a human donor with alopecia areata. CDR3s include the opening cysteine and the closing phenylalanine or tryptophan. The D gene is left open where the match is weak. Clone size is shown for a subset of rows, as once, few, many or a class of expanded clone.

cdr3_nt,cdr3_aa,clone_size,v_call,j_call,d_call
TGCGCCAGCAGCTCGGGACAGACTTCTGGGGCCAACGTCCTGACTTTC,CASSSGQTSGANVLTF,-,TRBV5-1,TRBJ2-6,TRBD1
TGTGCCCCCGGACGGGAGACGAACACTGAAGCTTTCTTT,CAPGRETNTEAFF,-,TRBV30,TRBJ1-1,-
TGTGCCAGCAGCTTTTTTCCGGGACAGGGAGCTGGGGCCAACGTCCTGACTTTC,CASSFFPGQGAGANVLTF,few,TRBV7-2,TRBJ2-6,TRBD1
TGTGCCAGCTCACCGGGGACTAGCGGAAACAATGAGCAGTTCTTC,CASSPGTSGNNEQFF,-,TRBV18,TRBJ2-1,TRBD2
TGTGCCAGCAGCTGGGTTGGAGGGGAAGAAAAACTGTTTTTT,CASSWVGGEEKLFF,few,TRBV5-8,TRBJ1-4,-
TGTGCCAGCAGCCGTCAGCCCTGGACTGAAGCTTTCTTT,CASSRQPWTEAFF,-,TRBV6-1,TRBJ1-1,-
TGTGCCTGGAGTGATCAGGTCAACACTGAAGCTTTCTTT,CAWSDQVNTEAFF,-,TRBV30,TRBJ1-1,-
TGCAGCGTTTCCCGATTGGCCCTATCAGCTAACTATGGCTACACCTTC,CSVSRLALSANYGYTF,-,TRBV29-1,TRBJ1-2,-
TGCAGCGTTGAAGACTTTACCACCGGGGAGCTGTTTTTT,CSVEDFTTGELFF,-,TRBV29-1,TRBJ2-2,-
TGTGCCAGCAGCTTTGGACAGGCTCAAGAGACCCAGTACTTC,CASSFGQAQETQYF,-,TRBV7-2,TRBJ2-5,TRBD1
TGTGCCAGCAGCTCAACCCGGGGGTCCGCGCAGTATTTT,CASSSTRGSAQYF,-,TRBV7-2,TRBJ2-3,-